The subject of this entry is one T cell receptor (beta chain). Its matching antigen is unknown. Repertoires were generated with immunoSEQ multiplex PCR, while TCRdb's copy carries only in-frame clones and drops some. The sample carries about 75,000 clones, more than 70% recorded once. The CDR3 loop spans 14 amino acids. The germline V gene has CDR1 SEHNR and CDR2 FQNEAQ (reference sequence). Trimming took off 7 bases at V and 0 bases at J, with 12 bases between the two ends. This sample stems from a study of T cell responses to AZD1222 COVID-19 vaccine. Points from the study as a whole: Once two AZD1222 doses were given, Spike-specific TCR breadth and depth went up. Spike was spanned by vaccine-associated CD4 TCRs, with dominance at 160-218 and 743-854. Possibly, clonal diversity was underestimated; donors were largely white British and included more females. Reports indicate that nearly half of spike-specific TCRs are directed at unmutated variant regions.

Sequencing used peripheral blood, obtained 28 days after the second dose of the MenACWY control vaccine. The chain combines TRBV7-9 with TRBJ1-1, with D unresolved. The TCR was taken from an adult who received the MenACWY meningococcal vaccine as a control. The CDR3 is CASNLDGVNTEAFF. In DNA, the CDR3 is TGTGCCAGCAACTTGGACGGGGTGAACACTGAAGCTTTCTTT.